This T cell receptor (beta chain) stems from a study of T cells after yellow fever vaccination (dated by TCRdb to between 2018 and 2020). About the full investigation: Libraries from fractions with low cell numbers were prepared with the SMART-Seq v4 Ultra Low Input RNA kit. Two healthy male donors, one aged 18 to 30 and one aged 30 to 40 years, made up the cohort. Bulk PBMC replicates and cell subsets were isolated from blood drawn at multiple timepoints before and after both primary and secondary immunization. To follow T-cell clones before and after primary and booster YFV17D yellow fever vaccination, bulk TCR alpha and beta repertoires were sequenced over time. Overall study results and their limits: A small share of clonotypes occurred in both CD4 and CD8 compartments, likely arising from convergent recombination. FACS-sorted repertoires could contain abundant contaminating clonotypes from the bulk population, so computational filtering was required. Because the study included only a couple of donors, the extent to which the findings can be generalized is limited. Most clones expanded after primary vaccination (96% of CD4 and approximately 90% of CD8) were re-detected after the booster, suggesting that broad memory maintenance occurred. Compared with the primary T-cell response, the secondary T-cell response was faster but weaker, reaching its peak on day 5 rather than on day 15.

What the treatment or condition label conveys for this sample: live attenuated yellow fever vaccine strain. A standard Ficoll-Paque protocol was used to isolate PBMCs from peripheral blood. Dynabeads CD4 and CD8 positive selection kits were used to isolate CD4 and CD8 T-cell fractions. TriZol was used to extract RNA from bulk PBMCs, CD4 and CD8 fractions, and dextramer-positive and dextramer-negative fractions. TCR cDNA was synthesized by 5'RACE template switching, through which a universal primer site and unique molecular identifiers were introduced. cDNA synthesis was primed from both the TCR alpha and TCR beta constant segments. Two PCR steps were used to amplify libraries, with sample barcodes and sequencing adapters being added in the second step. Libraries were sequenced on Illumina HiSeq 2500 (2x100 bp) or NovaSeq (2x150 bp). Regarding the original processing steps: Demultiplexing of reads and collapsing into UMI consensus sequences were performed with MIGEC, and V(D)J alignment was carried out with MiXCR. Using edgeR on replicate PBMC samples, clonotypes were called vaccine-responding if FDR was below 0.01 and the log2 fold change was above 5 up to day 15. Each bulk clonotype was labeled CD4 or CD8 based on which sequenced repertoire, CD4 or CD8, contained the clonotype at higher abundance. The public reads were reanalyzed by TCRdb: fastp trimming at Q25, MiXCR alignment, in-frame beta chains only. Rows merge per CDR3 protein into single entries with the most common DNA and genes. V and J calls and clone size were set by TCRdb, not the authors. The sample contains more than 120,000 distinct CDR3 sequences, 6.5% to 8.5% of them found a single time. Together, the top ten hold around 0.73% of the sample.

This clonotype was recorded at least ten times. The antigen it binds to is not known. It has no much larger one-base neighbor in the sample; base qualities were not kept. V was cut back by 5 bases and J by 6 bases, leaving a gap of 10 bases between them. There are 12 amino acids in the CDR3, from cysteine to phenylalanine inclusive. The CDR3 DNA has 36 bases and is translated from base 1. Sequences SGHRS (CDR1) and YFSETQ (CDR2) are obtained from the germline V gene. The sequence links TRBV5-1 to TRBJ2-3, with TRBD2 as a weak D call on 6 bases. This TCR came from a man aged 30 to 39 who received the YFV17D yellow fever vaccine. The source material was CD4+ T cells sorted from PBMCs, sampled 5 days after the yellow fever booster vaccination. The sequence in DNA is TGCGCCAGCAGGGCGGGGTGGGATACGCAGTATTTT. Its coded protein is CASRAGWDTQYF.